This TCR beta chain was profiled in a study of CD8+CD57+ T cells in acquired aplastic anemia. Only a few counts were recorded for this clonotype. Profiles of TCR beta VDJ and CDR3 were generated from a genomic DNA template. TCRdb recomputed calls from the reads with MiXCR, one row per CDR3 protein. The profile shows about 270,000 distinct CDR3 sequences, approximately 82% of them singletons. Patients chosen for sequencing had shown CD8+CD57+ cell expansion by flow cytometry. Blood was sampled before the patients had received any therapy. This CDR3 has 16 residues. From germline, CDR1 is SGHVS and CDR2 FQNEAQ. J gave up 14 bases and V 3 bases, and 16 bases lay outside the gene matches.

The specimen was sorted CD4+, CD8+, or CD8+CD57+ T cells (not recorded which) from PBMCs. This receptor was taken from a human donor with aplastic anemia. This rearrangement joins TRBV7-8 to TRBJ1-6; 7 bases agree with TRBD1. This chain's CDR3 is CASSLDPDGTALSLHF. In DNA, the CDR3 is TGTGCCAGCAGCTTGGATCCAGACGGGACAGCCCTATCCCTCCACTTT.